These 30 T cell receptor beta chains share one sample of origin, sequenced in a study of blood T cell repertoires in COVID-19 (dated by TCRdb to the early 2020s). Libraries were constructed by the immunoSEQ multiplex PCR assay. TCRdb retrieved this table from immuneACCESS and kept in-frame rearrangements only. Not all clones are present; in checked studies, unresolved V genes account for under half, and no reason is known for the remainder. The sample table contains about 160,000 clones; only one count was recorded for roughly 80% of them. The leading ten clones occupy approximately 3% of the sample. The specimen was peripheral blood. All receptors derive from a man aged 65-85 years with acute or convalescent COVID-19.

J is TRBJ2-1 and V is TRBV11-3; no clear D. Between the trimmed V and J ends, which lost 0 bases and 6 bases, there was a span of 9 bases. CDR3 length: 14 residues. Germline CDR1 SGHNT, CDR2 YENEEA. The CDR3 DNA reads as TGTGCCAGCAGCTTAGACAGTCCCCCCAATGAGCAGTTCTTC. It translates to CASSLDSPPNEQFF.

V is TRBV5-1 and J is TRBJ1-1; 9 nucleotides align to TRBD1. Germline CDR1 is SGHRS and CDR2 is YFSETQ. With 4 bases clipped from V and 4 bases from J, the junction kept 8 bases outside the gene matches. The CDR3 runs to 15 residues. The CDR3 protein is CASSLPGQGGTEAFF. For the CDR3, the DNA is TGCGCCAGCAGCCTCCCGGGACAGGGTGGCACTGAAGCTTTCTTT.

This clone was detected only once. The CDR3 coding sequence is TGTGCCAGCAGGAGACAGGGGAAAGAGCAGTACTTC. Encoded protein: CASRRQGKEQYF. The V call is TRBV5-4, the J call TRBJ2-7; 8 bases map to TRBD1. Per the germline V gene, CDR1 is SGHNT and CDR2 is YYREEE (reference sequence). The CDR3 spans 12 residues. V lost 5 bases to trimming and J lost 7 bases; unmatched junction nucleotides: 5. Filled out from reference TRBV5-4 and TRBJ2-7, the complete variable domain reads ETGVTQSPTHLIKTRGQQVTLRCSSQSGHNTVSWYQQALGQGPQFIFQYYREEENGRGNFPPRFSGLQFPNYSSELNVNALELDDSALYLCASRRQGKEQYFGPGTRLTVT.

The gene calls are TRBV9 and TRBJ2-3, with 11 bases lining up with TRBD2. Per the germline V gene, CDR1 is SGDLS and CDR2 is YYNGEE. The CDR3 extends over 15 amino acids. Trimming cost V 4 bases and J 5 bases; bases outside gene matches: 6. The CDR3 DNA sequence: TGTGCCAGCAGCTCGGACGGGACTAGCGGAGATACGCAGTATTTT. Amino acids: CASSSDGTSGDTQYF.

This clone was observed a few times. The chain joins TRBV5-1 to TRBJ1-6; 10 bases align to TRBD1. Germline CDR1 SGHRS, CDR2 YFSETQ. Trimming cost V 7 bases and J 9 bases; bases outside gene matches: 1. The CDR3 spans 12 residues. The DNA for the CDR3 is TGCGCCAGCGGGACAGGGGTTTCACCCCTCCACTTT. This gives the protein CASGTGVSPLHF.

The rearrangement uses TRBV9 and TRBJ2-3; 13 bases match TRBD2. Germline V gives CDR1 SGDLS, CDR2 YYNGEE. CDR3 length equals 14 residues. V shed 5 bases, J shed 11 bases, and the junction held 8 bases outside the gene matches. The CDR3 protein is CASRELAGGPLQYF. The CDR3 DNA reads TGTGCCAGCAGAGAACTAGCGGGGGGGCCTTTGCAGTATTTT.

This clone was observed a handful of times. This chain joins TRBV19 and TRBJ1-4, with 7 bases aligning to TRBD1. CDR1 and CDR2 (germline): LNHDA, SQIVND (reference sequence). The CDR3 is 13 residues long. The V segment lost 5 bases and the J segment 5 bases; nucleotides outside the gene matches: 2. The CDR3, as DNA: TGTGCCAGTAGTCCGGGACAGAATGAAAAACTGTTTTTT. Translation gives CASSPGQNEKLFF.

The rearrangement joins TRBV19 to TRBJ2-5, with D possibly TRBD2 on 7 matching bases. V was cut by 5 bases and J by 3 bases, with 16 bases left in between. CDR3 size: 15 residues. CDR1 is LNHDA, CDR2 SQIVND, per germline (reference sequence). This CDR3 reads CASSVRGAVKETQYF. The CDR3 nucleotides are TGTGCCAGTAGTGTACGGGGGGCAGTCAAAGAGACCCAGTACTTC.

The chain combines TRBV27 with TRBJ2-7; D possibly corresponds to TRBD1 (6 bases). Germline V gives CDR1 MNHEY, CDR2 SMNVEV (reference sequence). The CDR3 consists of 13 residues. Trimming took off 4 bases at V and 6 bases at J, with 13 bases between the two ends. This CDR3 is CASSSYRVGEQYF. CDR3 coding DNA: TGTGCCAGCAGTTCCTACAGGGTTGGCGAGCAGTACTTC.

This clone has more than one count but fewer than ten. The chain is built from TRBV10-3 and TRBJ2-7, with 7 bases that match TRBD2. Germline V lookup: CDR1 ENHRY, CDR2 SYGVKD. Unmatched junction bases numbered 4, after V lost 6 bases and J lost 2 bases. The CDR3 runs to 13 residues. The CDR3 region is CAIRGLSAYEQYF. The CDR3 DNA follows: TGTGCCATCAGGGGACTATCAGCCTACGAGCAGTACTTC.

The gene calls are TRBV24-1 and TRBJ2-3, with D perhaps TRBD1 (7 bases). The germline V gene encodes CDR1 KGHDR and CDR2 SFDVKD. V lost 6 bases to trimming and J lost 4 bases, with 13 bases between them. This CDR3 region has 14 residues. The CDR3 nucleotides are TGTGCCACCAGTTCATGGAGGGGGCCAGATACGCAGTATTTT. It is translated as CATSSWRGPDTQYF.

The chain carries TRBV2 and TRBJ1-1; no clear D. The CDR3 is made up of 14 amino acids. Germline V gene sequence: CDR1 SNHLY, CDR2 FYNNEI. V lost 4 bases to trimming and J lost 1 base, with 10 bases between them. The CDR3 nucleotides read TGTGCCAGCAGTGGAGGGCCGGCGAACACTGAAGCTTTCTTT. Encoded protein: CASSGGPANTEAFF.

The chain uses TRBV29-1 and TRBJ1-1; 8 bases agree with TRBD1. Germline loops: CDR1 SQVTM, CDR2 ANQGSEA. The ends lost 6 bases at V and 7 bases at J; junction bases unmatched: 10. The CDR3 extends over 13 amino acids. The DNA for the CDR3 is TGCAGCGTAGCCCGGACAGGGCTCGATGAAGCTTTCTTT. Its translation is CSVARTGLDEAFF.

The DNA of the CDR3 is TGTGCCTGGAGTGGTTGGAGAGAGACTGAAGCTTTCTTT. Translation gives CAWSGWRETEAFF. The chain has TRBV30 and TRBJ1-1; D remains ambiguous. The CDR3 covers 13 residues. V was pared by 1 base and J by 5 bases, with 11 bases between. CDR1 is GTSNPN, CDR2 SVGIG, per germline (reference sequence).

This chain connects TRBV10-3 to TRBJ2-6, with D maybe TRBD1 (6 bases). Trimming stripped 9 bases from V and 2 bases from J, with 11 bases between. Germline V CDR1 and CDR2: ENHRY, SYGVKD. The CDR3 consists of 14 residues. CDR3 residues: CAIQNRAGANVLTF. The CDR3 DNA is TGTGCCATACAAAACAGGGCTGGGGCCAACGTCCTGACTTTC.

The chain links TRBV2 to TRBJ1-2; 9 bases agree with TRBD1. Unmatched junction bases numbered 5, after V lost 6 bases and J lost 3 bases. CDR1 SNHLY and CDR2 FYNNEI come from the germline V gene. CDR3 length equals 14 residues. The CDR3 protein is CASRARTGDYGYTF. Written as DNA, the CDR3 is TGTGCCAGCAGAGCCAGGACAGGGGACTATGGCTACACCTTC. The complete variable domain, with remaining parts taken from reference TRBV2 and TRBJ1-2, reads EPEVTQTPSHQVTQMGQEVILRCVPISNHLYFYWYRQILGQKVEFLVSFYNNEISEKSEIFDDQFSVERPDGSNFTLKIRSTKLEDSAMYFCASRARTGDYGYTFGSGTRLTVV.

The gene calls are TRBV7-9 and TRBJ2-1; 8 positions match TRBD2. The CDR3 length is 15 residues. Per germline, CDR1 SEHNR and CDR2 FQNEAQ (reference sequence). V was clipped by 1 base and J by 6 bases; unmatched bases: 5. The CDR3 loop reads CASSLGGGYSNEQFF. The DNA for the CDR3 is TGTGCCAGCAGCTTAGGCGGGGGGTACTCCAATGAGCAGTTCTTC. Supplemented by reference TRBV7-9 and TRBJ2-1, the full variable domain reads DTGVSQNPRHKITKRGQNVTFRCDPISEHNRLYWYRQTLGQGPEFLTYFQNEAQLEKSRLLSDRFSAERPKGSFSTLEIQRTEQGDSAMYLCASSLGGGYSNEQFFGPGTRLTVL.

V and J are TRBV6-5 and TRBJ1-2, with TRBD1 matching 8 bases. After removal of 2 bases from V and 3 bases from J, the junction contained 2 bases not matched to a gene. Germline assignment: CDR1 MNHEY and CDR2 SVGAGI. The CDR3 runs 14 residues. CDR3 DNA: TGTGCCAGCAGTTACAACAGGGGGGACTATGGCTACACCTTC. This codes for CASSYNRGDYGYTF.

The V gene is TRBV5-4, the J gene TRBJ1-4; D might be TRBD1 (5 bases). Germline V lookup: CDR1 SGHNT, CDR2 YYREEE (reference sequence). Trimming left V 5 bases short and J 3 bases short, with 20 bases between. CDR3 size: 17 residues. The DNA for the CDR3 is TGTGCCAGCAGTTCCGGGACTAGGGCAGAAGCTAATGAAAAACTGTTTTTT. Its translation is CASSSGTRAEANEKLFF.

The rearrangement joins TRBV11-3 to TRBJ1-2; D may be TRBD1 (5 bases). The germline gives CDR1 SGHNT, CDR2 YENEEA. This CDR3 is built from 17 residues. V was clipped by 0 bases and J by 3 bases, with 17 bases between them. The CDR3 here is CASSLDSGIRDYYGYTF. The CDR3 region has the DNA TGTGCCAGCAGCTTAGATTCTGGGATCAGGGATTACTATGGCTACACCTTC.

CDR3 bases: TGCGCCAGCAGTAGGCGGGAGACCTTAAGTGAGCAGTTCTTC. Its translation is CASSRRETLSEQFF. The chain is built from TRBV5-1 and TRBJ2-1, with 7 bases that match TRBD2. The trim removed 5 bases at V and 9 bases at J, leaving 11 bases unmatched. From germline, CDR1 is SGHRS and CDR2 YFSETQ. The length of the CDR3 is 14 residues.

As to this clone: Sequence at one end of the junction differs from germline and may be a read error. The CDR3 coding sequence is TGTGCTAGCAGCACGGGACAGTACGGGGAGCTGTTTTTT. Translated, it gives CASSTGQYGELFF. The chain is built from TRBV7-7 and TRBJ2-2; 7 nucleotides match TRBD1. CDR1 is SSHAT, CDR2 FNYEAQ, per germline (reference sequence). The CDR3 sequence is 13 residues long.

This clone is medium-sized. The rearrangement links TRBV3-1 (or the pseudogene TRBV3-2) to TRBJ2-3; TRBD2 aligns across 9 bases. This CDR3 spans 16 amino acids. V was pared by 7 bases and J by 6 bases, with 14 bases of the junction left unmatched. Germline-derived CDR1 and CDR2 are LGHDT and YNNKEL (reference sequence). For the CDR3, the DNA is TGTGCCAGCAAGGGCCCCGGGACTAGCCGCCGCGATACGCAGTATTTT. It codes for CASKGPGTSRRDTQYF.

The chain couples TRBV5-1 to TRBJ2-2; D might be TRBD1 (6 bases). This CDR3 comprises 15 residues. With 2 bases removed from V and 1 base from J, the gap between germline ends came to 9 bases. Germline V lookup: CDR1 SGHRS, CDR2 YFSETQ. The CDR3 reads CASSFGQMNTGELFF. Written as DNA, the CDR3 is TGCGCCAGCAGCTTTGGACAGATGAACACCGGGGAGCTGTTTTTT.

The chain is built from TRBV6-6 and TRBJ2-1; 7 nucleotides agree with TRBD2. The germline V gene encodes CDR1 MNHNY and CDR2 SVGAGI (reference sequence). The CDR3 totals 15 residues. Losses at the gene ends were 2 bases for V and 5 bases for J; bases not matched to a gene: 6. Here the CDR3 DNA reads TGTGCCAGCAGTTACGTACCTAGCGGACACAATGAGCAGTTCTTC. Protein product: CASSYVPSGHNEQFF.

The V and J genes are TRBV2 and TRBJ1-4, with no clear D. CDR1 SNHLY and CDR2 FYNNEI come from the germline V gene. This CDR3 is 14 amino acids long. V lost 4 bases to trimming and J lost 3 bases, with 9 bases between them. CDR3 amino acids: CASSGAPANEKLFF. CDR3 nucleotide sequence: TGTGCCAGCAGTGGCGCGCCGGCTAATGAAAAACTGTTTTTT.

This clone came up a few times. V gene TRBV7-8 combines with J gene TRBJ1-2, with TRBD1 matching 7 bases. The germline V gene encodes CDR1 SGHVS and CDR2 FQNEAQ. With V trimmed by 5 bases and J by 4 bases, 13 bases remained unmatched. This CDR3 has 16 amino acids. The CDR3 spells CASSRLRDSPPYGYTF. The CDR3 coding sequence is TGTGCCAGCAGCCGACTCCGGGACAGCCCTCCCTATGGCTACACCTTC.

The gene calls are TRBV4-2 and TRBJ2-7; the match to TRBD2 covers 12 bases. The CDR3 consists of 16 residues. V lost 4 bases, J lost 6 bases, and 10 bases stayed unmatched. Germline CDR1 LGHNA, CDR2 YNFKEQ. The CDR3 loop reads CASSLWTSGAEREQYF. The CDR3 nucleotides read TGTGCCAGCAGCCTCTGGACTAGCGGGGCCGAACGCGAGCAGTACTTC.

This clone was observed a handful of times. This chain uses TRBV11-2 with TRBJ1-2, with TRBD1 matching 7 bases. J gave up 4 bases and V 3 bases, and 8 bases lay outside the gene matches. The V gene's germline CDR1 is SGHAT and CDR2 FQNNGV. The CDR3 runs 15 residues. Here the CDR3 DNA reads TGTGCCAGCAGCTTCGGAGACAGGGTTGGCTATGGCTACACCTTC. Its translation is CASSFGDRVGYGYTF.

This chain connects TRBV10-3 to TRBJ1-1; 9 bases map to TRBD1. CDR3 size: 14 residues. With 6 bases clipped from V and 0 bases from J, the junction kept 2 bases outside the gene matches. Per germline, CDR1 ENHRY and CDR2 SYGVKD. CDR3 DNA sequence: TGTGCCATCAGCCGGGACAGGGTGAACACTGAAGCTTTCTTT. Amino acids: CAISRDRVNTEAFF.